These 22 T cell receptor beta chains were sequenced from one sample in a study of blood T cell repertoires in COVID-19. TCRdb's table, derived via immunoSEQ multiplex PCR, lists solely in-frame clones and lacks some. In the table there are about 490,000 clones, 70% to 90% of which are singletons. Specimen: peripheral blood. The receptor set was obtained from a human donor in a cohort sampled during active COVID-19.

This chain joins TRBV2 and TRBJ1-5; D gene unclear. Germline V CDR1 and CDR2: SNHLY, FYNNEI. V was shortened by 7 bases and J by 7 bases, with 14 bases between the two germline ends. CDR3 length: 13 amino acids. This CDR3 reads CASTGRQAQPQHF. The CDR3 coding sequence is TGTGCCAGCACAGGCAGGCAGGCCCAGCCCCAGCATTTT. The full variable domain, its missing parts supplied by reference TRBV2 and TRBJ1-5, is EPEVTQTPSHQVTQMGQEVILRCVPISNHLYFYWYRQILGQKVEFLVSFYNNEISEKSEIFDDQFSVERPDGSNFTLKIRSTKLEDSAMYFCASTGRQAQPQHFGDGTRLSIL.

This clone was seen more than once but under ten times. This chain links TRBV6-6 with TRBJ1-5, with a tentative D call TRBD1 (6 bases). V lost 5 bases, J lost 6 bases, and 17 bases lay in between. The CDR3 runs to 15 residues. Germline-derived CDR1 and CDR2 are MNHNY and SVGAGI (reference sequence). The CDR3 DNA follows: TGTGCCAGCAGTCCGCAGGGGCAGCTAGGTCAGCCCCAGCATTTT. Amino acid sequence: CASSPQGQLGQPQHF.

Here the CDR3 DNA reads TGTGCCAGCAGCTTTAGGACTAGCGGGAGGCCTCCCTCCTACGAGCAGTACTTC. As protein: CASSFRTSGRPPSYEQYF. The V gene is TRBV27, the J gene TRBJ2-7; 14 nucleotides align to TRBD2. The CDR3 is 18 amino acids. The J segment lost 0 bases and the V segment lost 6 bases, leaving 10 bases of the junction unmatched. Looked up from germline, CDR1 is MNHEY and CDR2 is SMNVEV (reference sequence).

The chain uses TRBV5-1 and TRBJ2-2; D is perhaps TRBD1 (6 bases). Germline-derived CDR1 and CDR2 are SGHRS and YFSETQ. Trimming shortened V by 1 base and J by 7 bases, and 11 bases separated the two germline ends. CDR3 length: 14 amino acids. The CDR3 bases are TGCGCCAGCAGCTTGCAACAGGGAAGCGGGGAGCTGTTTTTT. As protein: CASSLQQGSGELFF.

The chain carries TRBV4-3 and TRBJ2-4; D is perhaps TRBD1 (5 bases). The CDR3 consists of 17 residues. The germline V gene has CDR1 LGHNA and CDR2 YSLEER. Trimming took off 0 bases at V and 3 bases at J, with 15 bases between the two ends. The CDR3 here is CASSQDLGAEVKNIQYF. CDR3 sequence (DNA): TGCGCCAGCAGCCAAGATCTTGGGGCAGAAGTCAAAAACATTCAGTACTTC.

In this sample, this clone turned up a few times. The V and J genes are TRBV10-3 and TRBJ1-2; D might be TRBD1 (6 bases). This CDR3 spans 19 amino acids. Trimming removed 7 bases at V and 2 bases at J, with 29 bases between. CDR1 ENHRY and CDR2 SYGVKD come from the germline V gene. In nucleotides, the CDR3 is TGTGCCATCAAGGGGGAATACGGGCAGGCGCCCCAACCCAACTATGGCTACACCTTC. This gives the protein CAIKGEYGQAPQPNYGYTF.

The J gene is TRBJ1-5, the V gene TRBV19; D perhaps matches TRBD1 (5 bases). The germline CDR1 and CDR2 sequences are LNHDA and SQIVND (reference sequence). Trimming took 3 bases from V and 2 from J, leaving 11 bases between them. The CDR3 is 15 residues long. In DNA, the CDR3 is TGTGCCAGTAGTATGAAAGGGGTAGGCAATCAGCCCCAGCATTTT. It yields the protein CASSMKGVGNQPQHF.

CDR3 amino acids: CASSSSSGTGANYGYTF. The CDR3 DNA is TGTGCCAGCAGCTCTTCATCCGGGACAGGGGCCAACTATGGCTACACCTTC. The V and J genes are TRBV7-8 and TRBJ1-2; 10 bases match TRBD1. The CDR3 consists of 17 residues. Germline V lookup: CDR1 SGHVS, CDR2 FQNEAQ. Trimming cost V 4 bases and J 2 bases; bases outside gene matches: 10.

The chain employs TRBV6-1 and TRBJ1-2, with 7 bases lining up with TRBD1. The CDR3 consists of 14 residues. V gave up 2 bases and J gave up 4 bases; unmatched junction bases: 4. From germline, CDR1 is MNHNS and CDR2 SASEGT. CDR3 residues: CASSEQRDSYGYTF. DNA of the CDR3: TGTGCCAGCAGTGAACAGAGGGACAGCTATGGCTACACCTTC.

The CDR3 DNA follows: TGTGCCAGCAGTTTAGCAAACGGACTGGGCGGGGGGGAGACCCAGTACTTC. This gives the protein CASSLANGLGGGETQYF. This chain uses TRBV28 with TRBJ2-5; 8 bases are a match to TRBD2. This CDR3 has 17 residues. Looked up from germline, CDR1 is MDHEN and CDR2 is SYDVKM. V trimming: 2 bases; J trimming: 5 bases; junction bases outside the gene matches: 13.

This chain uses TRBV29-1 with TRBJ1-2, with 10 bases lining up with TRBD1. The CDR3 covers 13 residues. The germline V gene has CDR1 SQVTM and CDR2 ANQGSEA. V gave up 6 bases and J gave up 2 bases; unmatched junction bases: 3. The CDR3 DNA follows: TGCAGCGTCCGACAGGGGGCGAACTATGGCTACACCTTC. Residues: CSVRQGANYGYTF.

The CDR3 sequence: CASSVVRESSKETQYF. CDR3 sequence (DNA): TGTGCCAGCAGTGTGGTGCGGGAGTCCTCGAAAGAGACCCAGTACTTC. J is TRBJ2-5 and V is TRBV2, with 7 bases identical to TRBD2. Germline CDR1 reads SNHLY; CDR2 reads FYNNEI. The CDR3 length is 16 residues. V gave up 4 bases and J gave up 3 bases; unmatched junction bases: 11.

This CDR3 reads CASSPGLGGSGELFF. CDR3 nucleotide sequence: TGTGCCAGCAGCCCAGGACTCGGGGGATCCGGGGAGCTGTTTTTT. The V gene is TRBV3-1 (or the pseudogene TRBV3-2), the J gene TRBJ2-2; tentative D call: TRBD2 (6 bases). This CDR3 is 15 amino acids long. The V gene's germline CDR1 is LGHDT and CDR2 YNNKEL (reference sequence). The germline V and J ends were trimmed by 4 bases and 6 bases, with 15 bases remaining between them.

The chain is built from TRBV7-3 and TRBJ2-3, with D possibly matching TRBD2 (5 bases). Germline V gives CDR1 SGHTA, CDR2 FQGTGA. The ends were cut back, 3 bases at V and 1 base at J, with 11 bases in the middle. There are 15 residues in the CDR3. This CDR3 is CASSLGAVGTDTQYF. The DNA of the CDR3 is TGTGCCAGCAGCTTGGGAGCGGTAGGCACAGATACGCAGTATTTT.

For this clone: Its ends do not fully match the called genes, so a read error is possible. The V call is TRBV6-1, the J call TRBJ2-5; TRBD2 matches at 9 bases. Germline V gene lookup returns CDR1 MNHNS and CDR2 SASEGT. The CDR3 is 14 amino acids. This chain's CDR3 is CASGEAGGRETQYF. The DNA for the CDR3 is TGTGCCAGCGGTGAAGCGGGAGGACGAGAGACCCAGTACTTC.

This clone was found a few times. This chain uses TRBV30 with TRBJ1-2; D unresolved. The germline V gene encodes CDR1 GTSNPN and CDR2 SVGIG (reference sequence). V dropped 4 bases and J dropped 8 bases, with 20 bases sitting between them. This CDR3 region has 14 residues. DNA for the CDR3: TGTGCCTGGACTGGACTGGCGACCGCCGGGGGCTACACCTTC. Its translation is CAWTGLATAGGYTF.

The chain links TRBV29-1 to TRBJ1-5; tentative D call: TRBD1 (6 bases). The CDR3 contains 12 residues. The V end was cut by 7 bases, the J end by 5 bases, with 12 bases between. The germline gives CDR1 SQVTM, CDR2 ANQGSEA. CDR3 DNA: TGCAGCGCCGGACAGCTAGATCAGCCCCAGCATTTT. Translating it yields CSAGQLDQPQHF.

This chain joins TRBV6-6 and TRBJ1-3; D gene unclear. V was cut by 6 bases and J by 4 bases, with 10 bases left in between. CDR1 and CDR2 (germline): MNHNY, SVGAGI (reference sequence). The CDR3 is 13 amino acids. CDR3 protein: CASREGVGNTIYF. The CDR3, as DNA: TGTGCCAGCAGAGAGGGAGTAGGAAACACCATATATTTT.

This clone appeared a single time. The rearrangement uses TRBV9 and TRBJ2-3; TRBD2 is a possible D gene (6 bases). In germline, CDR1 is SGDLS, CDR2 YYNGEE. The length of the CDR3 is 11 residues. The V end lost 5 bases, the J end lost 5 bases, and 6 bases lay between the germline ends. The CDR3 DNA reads TGTGCCAGCAGGGGGGGAGATACGCAGTATTTT. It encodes CASRGGDTQYF. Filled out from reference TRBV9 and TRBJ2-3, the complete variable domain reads DSGVTQTPKHLITATGQRVTLRCSPRSGDLSVYWYQQSLDQGLQFLIQYYNGEERAKGNILERFSAQQFPDLHSELNLSSLELGDSALYFCASRGGDTQYFGPGTRLTVL.

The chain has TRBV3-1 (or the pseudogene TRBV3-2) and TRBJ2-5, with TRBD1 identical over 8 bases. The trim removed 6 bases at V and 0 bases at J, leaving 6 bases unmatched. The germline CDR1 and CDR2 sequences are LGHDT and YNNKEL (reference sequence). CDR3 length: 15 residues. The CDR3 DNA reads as TGTGCCAGCAGACAGACAGGGGTGTACCAAGAGACCCAGTACTTC. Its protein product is CASRQTGVYQETQYF.

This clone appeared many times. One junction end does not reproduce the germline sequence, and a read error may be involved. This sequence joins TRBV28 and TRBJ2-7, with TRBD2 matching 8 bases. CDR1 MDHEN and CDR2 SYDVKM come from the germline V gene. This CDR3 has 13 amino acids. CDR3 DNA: TGTGCCAGCAGCCCTCTGAGGGCTAGCGGGCCAGAATTC. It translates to CASSPLRASGPEF.

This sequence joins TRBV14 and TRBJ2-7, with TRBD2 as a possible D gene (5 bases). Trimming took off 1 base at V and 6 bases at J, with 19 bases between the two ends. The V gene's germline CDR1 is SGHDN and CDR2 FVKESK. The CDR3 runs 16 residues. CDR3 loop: CASSQGSGRARGEQYF. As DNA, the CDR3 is TGTGCCAGCAGCCAAGGGTCGGGAAGAGCGAGAGGCGAGCAGTACTTC.